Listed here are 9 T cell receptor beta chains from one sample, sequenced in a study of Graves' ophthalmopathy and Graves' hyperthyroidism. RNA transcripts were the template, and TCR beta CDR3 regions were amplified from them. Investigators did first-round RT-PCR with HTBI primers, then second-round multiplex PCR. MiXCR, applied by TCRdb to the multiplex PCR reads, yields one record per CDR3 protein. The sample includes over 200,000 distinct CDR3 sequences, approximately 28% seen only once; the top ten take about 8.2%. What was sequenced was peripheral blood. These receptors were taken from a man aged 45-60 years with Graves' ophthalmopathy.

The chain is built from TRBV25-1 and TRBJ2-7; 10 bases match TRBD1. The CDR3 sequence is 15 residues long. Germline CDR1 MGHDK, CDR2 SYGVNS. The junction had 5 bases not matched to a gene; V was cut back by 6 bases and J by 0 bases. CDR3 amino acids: CASRRGTGASYEQYF. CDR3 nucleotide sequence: TGTGCCAGCAGGCGAGGGACAGGGGCCTCCTACGAGCAGTACTTC.

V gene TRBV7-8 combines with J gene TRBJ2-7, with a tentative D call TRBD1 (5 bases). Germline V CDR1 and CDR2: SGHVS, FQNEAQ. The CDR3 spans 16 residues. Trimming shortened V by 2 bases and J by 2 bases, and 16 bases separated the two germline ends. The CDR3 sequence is CASSLPPPREAYEQYF. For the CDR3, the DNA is TGTGCCAGCAGCTTACCTCCTCCCAGGGAAGCCTACGAGCAGTACTTC.

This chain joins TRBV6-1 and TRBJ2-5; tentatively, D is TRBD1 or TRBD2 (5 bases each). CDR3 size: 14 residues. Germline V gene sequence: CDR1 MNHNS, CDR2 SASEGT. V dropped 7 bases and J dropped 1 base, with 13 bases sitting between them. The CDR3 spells CASKLGEIQETQYF. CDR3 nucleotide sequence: TGTGCCAGCAAACTAGGGGAAATCCAAGAGACCCAGTACTTC.

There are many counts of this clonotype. The CDR3 is CASSLGVFTETQYF. For the CDR3, the DNA is TGTGCCAGCAGTTTGGGAGTTTTTACAGAGACCCAGTACTTC. This chain uses TRBV12-3 or TRBV12-4 with TRBJ2-5; a weak D match, TRBD2 (5 bases). Deletions cut 3 bases from V and 4 bases from J, with 12 bases between. The CDR3 extends over 14 amino acids.

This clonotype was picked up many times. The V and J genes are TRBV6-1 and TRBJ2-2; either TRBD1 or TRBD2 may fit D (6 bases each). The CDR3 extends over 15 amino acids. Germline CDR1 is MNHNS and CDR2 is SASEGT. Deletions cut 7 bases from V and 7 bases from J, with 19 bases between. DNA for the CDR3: TGTGCCAGCATGATACAGGGAGCCGGGAGCGGGGAGCTGTTTTTT. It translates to CASMIQGAGSGELFF.

The CDR3 reads CSARDSRQGRGGELFF. DNA for the CDR3: TGCAGTGCTAGAGATTCCCGACAGGGAAGAGGTGGGGAGCTGTTTTTT. V is TRBV20-1 and J is TRBJ2-2; 7 bases align to TRBD1. Germline lookup yields CDR1 DFQATT and CDR2 SNEGSKA (reference sequence). The V gene end was trimmed by 0 bases and the J gene end by 8 bases; junction bases not matched to a gene: 12. The CDR3 has 16 residues.

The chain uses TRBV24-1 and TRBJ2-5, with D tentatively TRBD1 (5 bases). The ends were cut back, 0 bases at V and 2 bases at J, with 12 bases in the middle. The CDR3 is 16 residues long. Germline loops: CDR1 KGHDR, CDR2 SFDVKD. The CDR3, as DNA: TGTGCCACCAGTGATTTGGGTACAGGATTACAAGAGACCCAGTACTTC. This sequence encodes CATSDLGTGLQETQYF.

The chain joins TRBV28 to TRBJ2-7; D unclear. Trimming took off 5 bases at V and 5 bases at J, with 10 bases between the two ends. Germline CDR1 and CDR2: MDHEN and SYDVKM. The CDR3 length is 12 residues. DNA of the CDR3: TGTGCCAGCAGTGTATCGCGAAACGAGCAGTACTTC. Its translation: CASSVSRNEQYF.

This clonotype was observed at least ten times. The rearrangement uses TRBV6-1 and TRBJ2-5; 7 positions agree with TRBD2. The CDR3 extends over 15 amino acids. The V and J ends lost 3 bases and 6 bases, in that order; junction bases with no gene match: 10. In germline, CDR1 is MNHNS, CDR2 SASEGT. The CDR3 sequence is CASSEGWTSKQTQYF. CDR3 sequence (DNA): TGTGCCAGCAGTGAGGGGTGGACTAGTAAGCAGACCCAGTACTTC.